This T cell receptor (beta chain) was found in a study of shared clonotypes between healthy human individuals. Sequencing was performed with immunoSEQ multiplex PCR; in TCRdb, only in-frame clones are kept and a portion is missing. Seen here are approximately 2.3 million clones, approximately 93% observed once, and the top ten hold under 0.45%. Findings of the study overall: Clonotypes which were not shared had lower generation probabilities than clonotypes that all four donors shared. Sampling involved blood alone; tissue repertoires likely differ.

The V gene lost 0 bases and the J gene lost 2 bases, with 15 bases spanning the gap. The CDR3 loop spans 16 amino acids. Germline assignment: CDR1 SGDLS and CDR2 YYNGEE. As for this clone: The antigen is unknown.

The source material was naive CD4+ T cells from PBMCs. Stated subset: CD45RA+ positively selected. This TCR came from a man aged 18 to 29 in good health. Some clones in this sample may be carry-over from other donors' samples. V is TRBV9 and J is TRBJ2-7; the D gene is possibly TRBD1 (5 bases). CDR3 nucleotide sequence: TGTGCCAGCAGCGTAGGCACGGCAGGGCGGACCTACGAGCAGTACTTC. It is translated as CASSVGTAGRTYEQYF.